Sequencing of this T cell receptor (beta chain) was carried out in a study of T cells in Graves' hyperthyroidism and ophthalmopathy. Study context: Peripheral blood was secured at the point of initial diagnosis, before any treatment.

The V and J ends lost 8 bases and 4 bases respectively, with 16 bases between them. The CDR3 totals 14 residues. The germline CDR1 and CDR2 sequences are SGHTS and YDEGEE. Turning to this clonotype: Its cognate antigen is unknown.

Study outcomes and limitations: Ophthalmopathy was separated from stable hyperthyroidism by a 13 V-J model.

TCR beta CDR3 regions were amplified from RNA. HTBI primers were the set used in a first-round RT-PCR of the TCR CDR3. One entry per CDR3 protein results from TCRdb running MiXCR on the multiplex PCR reads. The sample includes 250,000 to 300,000 distinct CDR3 sequences, approximately 19% of them seen just once. The chain couples TRBV5-8 to TRBJ2-1, with a tentative D call TRBD2 (5 bases). The sequencing input was blood. The origin of this receptor is a man aged 45-60 years with Graves' ophthalmopathy. The CDR3 is CASGRASRYNEQFF. CDR3 bases: TGTGCCAGTGGGCGGGCTAGCCGTTACAATGAGCAGTTCTTC.